This T cell receptor beta chain was recorded in a study of tumor and adjacent non-tumor tissue in lung cancer. No cell sorting was done before RNA was extracted from the tissue. Three rounds of nested PCR, following a modified ARM-PCR protocol, produced the TCRbeta library. TCRdb passed the multiplex PCR reads through MiXCR, listing each CDR3 protein once. Seen here are tens of thousands of distinct CDR3 sequences, around 75% observed once, and the top ten hold about 14%. V lost 7 bases, J lost 9 bases, and 25 bases lay in between. The CDR3 spans 16 residues. CDR1 SQVTM and CDR2 ANQGSEA come from the germline V gene.

The chain is built from TRBV29-1 and TRBJ2-6; D is undetermined. This sequence was found in a woman in her 50s with non-small cell lung cancer. Sequenced: lung tumor tissue. This CDR3 is CSAWALWSSVVNVLTF. As DNA, the CDR3 is TGCAGCGCTTGGGCCCTCTGGAGCTCTGTGGTCAACGTCCTGACTTTC.